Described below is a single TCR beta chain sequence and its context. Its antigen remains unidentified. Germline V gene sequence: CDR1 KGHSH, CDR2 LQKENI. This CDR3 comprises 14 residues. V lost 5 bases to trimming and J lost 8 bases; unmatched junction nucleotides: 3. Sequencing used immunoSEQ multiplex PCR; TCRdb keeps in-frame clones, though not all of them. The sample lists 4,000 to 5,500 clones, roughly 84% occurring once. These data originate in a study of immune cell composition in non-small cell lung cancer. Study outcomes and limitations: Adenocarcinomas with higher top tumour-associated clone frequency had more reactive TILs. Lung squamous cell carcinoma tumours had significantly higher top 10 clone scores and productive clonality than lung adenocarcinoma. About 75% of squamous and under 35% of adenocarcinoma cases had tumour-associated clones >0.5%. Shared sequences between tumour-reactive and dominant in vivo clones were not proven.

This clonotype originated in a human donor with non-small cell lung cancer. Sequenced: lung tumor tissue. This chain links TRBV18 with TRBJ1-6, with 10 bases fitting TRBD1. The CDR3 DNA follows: TGTGCCAGCTCATCAGGGACAGGGGATTCACCCCTCCACTTT. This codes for CASSSGTGDSPLHF.